Listed below are T cell receptor beta chains from one sample, sequenced in a study of identical twins. TCRdb independently ran MiXCR on the 5' RACE reads; one entry per CDR3 protein. The repertoire holds about 470,000 distinct CDR3 sequences, 20% to 25% seen once, with over 2.5% in the top ten. A further study also used this sample, focusing on T cells expressing NK-cell markers.

Sample: CD4+ T cells sorted from blood. Every receptor here comes from a woman aged 18 to 35 in good health. Both conserved end residues are part of each CDR3.

j_gene: TRBJ1-2
v_gene: TRBV18
CDR3aa: CASSRLPGAYGYTF

j_gene: TRBJ1-6
v_gene: TRBV5-5
CDR3aa: CASSFSTPVRAPLHF

j_gene: TRBJ2-6
v_gene: TRBV5-1
CDR3aa: CASRIQGDAGANVLTF

j_gene: TRBJ2-5
v_gene: TRBV12-3/TRBV12-4
CDR3aa: CASSEAGGYQETQYF

j_gene: TRBJ2-1
v_gene: TRBV24-1
CDR3aa: CATSDPLAGGRDEQFF

j_gene: TRBJ2-1
v_gene: TRBV29-1
CDR3aa: CSVEGGRETGWEQFF

j_gene: TRBJ1-4
v_gene: TRBV20-1
CDR3aa: CSAREGGEKLFF

j_gene: TRBJ2-3
v_gene: TRBV7-2
CDR3aa: CASSLEARTDTQYF

j_gene: TRBJ1-4
v_gene: TRBV2
CDR3aa: CASSVPRVHEKLFF

j_gene: TRBJ2-3
v_gene: TRBV3-1
CDR3aa: CARATSGGSYTQYF

j_gene: TRBJ2-3
v_gene: TRBV6-5
CDR3aa: CASSYRQPTDTQYF